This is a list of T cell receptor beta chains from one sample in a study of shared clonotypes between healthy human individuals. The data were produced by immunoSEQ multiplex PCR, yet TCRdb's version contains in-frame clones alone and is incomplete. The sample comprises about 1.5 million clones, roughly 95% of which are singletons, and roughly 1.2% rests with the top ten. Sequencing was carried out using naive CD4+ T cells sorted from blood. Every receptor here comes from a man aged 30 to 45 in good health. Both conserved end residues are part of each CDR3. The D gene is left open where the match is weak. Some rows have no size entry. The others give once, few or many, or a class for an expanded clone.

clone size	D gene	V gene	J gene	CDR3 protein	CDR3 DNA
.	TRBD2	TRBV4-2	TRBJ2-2	CASSLAGANTGELFF	TGTGCCAGCAGCCTAGCGGGAGCGAACACCGGGGAGCTGTTTTTT
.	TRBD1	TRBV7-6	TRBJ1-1	CASSAGLGGPEAFF	TGTGCCAGCAGCGCAGGGTTAGGGGGCCCTGAAGCTTTCTTT
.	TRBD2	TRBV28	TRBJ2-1	CASSLGASGSQWNEQFF	TGTGCCAGCAGTTTAGGGGCTAGCGGGAGCCAATGGAATGAGCAGTTCTTC
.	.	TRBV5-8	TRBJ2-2	CASSPGRRSGELFF	TGTGCCAGCAGCCCGGGGCGGAGGTCCGGGGAGCTGTTTTTT
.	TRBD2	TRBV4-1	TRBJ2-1	CASSQEAGGPPYNEQFF	TGCGCCAGCAGCCAAGAGGCGGGAGGGCCCCCCTACAATGAGCAGTTCTTC
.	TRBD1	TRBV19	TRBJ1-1	CASSNTGTVEAFF	TGTGCCAGTAGCAATACAGGGACAGTTGAAGCTTTCTTT
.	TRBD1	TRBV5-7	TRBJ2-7	CASRYRDRRYEQYF	TGTGCCAGCAGGTACCGGGACAGGAGATACGAGCAGTACTTC
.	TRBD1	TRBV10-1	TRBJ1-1	CASSHRDRVAEAFF	TGCGCCAGCAGTCACCGGGACAGGGTCGCTGAAGCTTTCTTT
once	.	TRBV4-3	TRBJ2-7	CASSQTTSYEQYF	TGCGCCAGCAGCCAAACTACCTCCTACGAGCAGTACTTC
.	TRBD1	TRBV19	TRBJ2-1	CASSLRSGQVYNEQFF	TGTGCCAGTAGTCTCAGATCGGGACAGGTTTACAATGAGCAGTTCTTC
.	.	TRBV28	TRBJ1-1	CASKGGTEAFF	TGTGCCAGCAAAGGGGGCACTGAAGCTTTCTTT
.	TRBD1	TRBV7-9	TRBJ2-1	CASSGTVYNEQFF	TGTGCCAGCAGCGGGACAGTCTACAATGAGCAGTTCTTC
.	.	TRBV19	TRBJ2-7	CASSMVGGSYEQYF	TGTGCCAGTAGTATGGTGGGAGGCTCCTACGAGCAGTACTTC
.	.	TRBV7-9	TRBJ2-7	CASSLVAGLGEQYF	TGTGCCAGCAGCTTAGTGGCGGGCCTCGGCGAGCAGTACTTC